The rows below give T cell receptor beta chains drawn from one sample of a study of blood T cell repertoires in COVID-19. Sequencing used immunoSEQ multiplex PCR; TCRdb keeps in-frame clones, though not all of them. This table holds roughly 250,000 clones, 70% to 90% found once. The sample comprised PBMCs or T cells enriched from blood (not recorded which). Receptors originate from a woman aged 45 to 65 who had recovered from COVID-19. Each CDR3 is given with its conserved first and last residue. A D gene is named only where the DNA matches it firmly. Clone size is given for some rows only: seen once, a few or many times, or a class if the clone is expanded.

>TRBV28|NA|TRBJ2-2|NA
CASSLSVTGELFF
TGTGCCAGCAGTTTGTCAGTCACCGGGGAGCTGTTTTTT
>TRBV7-9|NA|TRBJ2-3|NA
CASSLYGTDTQYF
TGTGCCAGCAGCTTATATGGCACAGATACGCAGTATTTT
>TRBV27|TRBD1|TRBJ1-6|NA
CASSLLRGQGDFNSPLHF
TGTGCCAGCAGTTTACTTCGGGGACAGGGGGATTTTAATTCACCCCTCCACTTT
>TRBV3-1/TRBV3-2|NA|TRBJ2-2|NA
CASSQSRGYTGELFF
TGTGCCAGCAGCCAAAGTCGGGGGTACACCGGGGAGCTGTTTTTT
>TRBV5-6|TRBD1|TRBJ2-5|NA
CASSYRGQGYQETQYF
TGTGCCAGCAGTTATAGGGGACAGGGGTACCAAGAGACCCAGTACTTC
>TRBV7-8|NA|TRBJ2-7|NA
CASSLGAAGYEQYF
TGTGCCAGCAGCTTAGGGGCAGCCGGATACGAGCAGTACTTC
>TRBV19|TRBD1|TRBJ1-5|once
CASSIRQGAGGNQPQHF
TGTGCCAGTAGTATCCGGCAGGGGGCAGGGGGCAATCAGCCCCAGCATTTT
>TRBV29-1|TRBD1|TRBJ1-4|NA
CSSVGQLNEKLFF
TGCAGCTCCGTGGGACAGCTCAATGAAAAACTGTTTTTT
>TRBV5-4|NA|TRBJ1-1|NA
CASSLGGQNTEAFF
TGTGCCAGCAGCTTGGGGGGACAAAACACTGAAGCTTTCTTT
>TRBV9|NA|TRBJ1-1|NA
CASSVVEVTEAFF
TGTGCCAGCAGCGTAGTGGAGGTTACTGAAGCTTTCTTT
>TRBV15|NA|TRBJ2-5|once
CATSREITVQETQYF
TGTGCCACCAGCAGAGAGATTACGGTCCAAGAGACCCAGTACTTC
>TRBV3-1/TRBV3-2|NA|TRBJ2-2|NA
CASSLQRVNTGELFF
TGTGCCAGCAGCCTTCAGCGGGTGAACACCGGGGAGCTGTTTTTT
>TRBV9|NA|TRBJ1-4|NA
CASSVGGLANEKLFF
TGTGCCAGCAGCGTAGGAGGCTTGGCTAATGAAAAACTGTTTTTT
>TRBV28|NA|TRBJ2-2|NA
CASDSAGARTGELFF
TGTGCCAGCGACTCCGCGGGGGCTCGCACCGGGGAGCTGTTTTTT
>TRBV3-1/TRBV3-2|TRBD1|TRBJ2-7|NA
CASSHEPGQGAHEQYF
TGTGCCAGCAGCCACGAACCGGGACAGGGGGCCCACGAGCAGTACTTC
>TRBV6-5|NA|TRBJ2-1|few
CASSYSDSDEQFF
TGTGCCAGCAGTTACTCCGACAGTGATGAGCAGTTCTTC
>TRBV12-3/TRBV12-4|NA|TRBJ2-1|NA
CASRGLGNEQFF
TGTGCCAGCAGGGGACTCGGGAATGAGCAGTTCTTC
>TRBV5-6|NA|TRBJ1-5|NA
CASSLGGSQPQHF
TGTGCCAGCAGCTTAGGGGGTAGTCAGCCCCAGCATTTT
>TRBV7-9|NA|TRBJ1-1|NA
CASSLDPGGTEAFF
TGTGCCAGCAGCTTAGACCCGGGAGGCACTGAAGCTTTCTTT
>TRBV28|NA|TRBJ1-6|NA
CASSLSQFNSPLHF
TGTGCCAGCAGTTTAAGCCAATTTAATTCACCCCTCCACTTT
>TRBV6-5|TRBD2|TRBJ2-3|NA
CASSVAGGPGTQYF
TGTGCCAGCAGCGTAGCGGGAGGGCCTGGTACGCAGTATTTT
>TRBV27|NA|TRBJ1-5|NA
CASSSEGQPQHF
TGTGCCAGCAGTTCAGAGGGCCAGCCCCAGCATTTT
>TRBV5-1|NA|TRBJ1-2|NA
CASSFSTEPYGYTF
TGCGCCAGCAGCTTTTCGACAGAGCCATATGGCTACACCTTC
>TRBV7-9|TRBD2|TRBJ2-1|NA
CASSPRLAKTSYNEQFF
TGTGCCAGCAGCCCAAGACTAGCGAAAACGAGCTACAATGAGCAGTTCTTC
>TRBV27|TRBD1|TRBJ1-2|NA
CASSLYSPTGDGYTF
TGTGCCAGCAGTTTATATAGCCCGACAGGGGATGGCTACACCTTC
>TRBV7-9|TRBD1|TRBJ2-1|NA
CASSDTRTGNEQFF
TGTGCCAGCAGCGATACCAGGACAGGTAATGAGCAGTTCTTC
>TRBV21-1|NA|TRBJ2-7|NA
CASNLQGIYEQYF
TGTGCCAGCAACCTACAGGGGATCTACGAGCAGTACTTC
>TRBV5-1|NA|TRBJ2-5|NA
CASSPRTTGETQYF
TGCGCCAGCAGCCCAAGGACAACGGGAGAGACCCAGTACTTC